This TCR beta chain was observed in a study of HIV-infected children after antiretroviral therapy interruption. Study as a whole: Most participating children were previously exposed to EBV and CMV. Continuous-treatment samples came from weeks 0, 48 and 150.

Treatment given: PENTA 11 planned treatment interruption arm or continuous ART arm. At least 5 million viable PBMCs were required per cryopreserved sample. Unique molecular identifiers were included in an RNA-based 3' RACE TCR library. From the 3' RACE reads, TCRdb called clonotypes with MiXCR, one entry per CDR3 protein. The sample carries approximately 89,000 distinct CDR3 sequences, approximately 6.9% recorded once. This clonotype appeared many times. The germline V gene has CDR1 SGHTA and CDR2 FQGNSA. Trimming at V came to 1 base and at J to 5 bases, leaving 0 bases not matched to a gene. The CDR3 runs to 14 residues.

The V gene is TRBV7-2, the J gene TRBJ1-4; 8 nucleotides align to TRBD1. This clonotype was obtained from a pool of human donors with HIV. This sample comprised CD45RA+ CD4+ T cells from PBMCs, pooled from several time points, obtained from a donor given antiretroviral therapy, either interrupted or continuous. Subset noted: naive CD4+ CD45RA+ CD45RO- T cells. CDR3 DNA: TGTGCCAGCAGCTTAGGACAGGGGAATGAAAAACTGTTTTTT. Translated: CASSLGQGNEKLFF.